This passage covers 6 T cell receptor beta chains from one sample sequenced in a study of blood T cell repertoires in COVID-19. This table comes from immunoSEQ multiplex PCR, and its TCRdb copy is limited to in-frame clones, with some not included. The table has about 180,000 clones, over 75% seen once. Sequenced sample: peripheral blood. The source of these receptors is a woman older than 75 with acute or convalescent COVID-19.

The chain couples TRBV5-1 to TRBJ2-3; D perhaps matches TRBD2 (5 bases). The V gene lost 5 bases and the J gene lost 4 bases, with 14 bases spanning the gap. The length of the CDR3 is 14 residues. Germline V CDR1 and CDR2: SGHRS, YFSETQ. The CDR3 here is CASSRGWSADTQYF. The CDR3 DNA reads TGCGCCAGCAGTCGCGGGTGGTCGGCAGATACGCAGTATTTT.

This clone was picked up one time. V and J are TRBV19 and TRBJ1-2; D not certain. In germline, CDR1 is LNHDA, CDR2 SQIVND (reference sequence). There are 16 residues in the CDR3. V was clipped by 6 bases and J by 4 bases, with 21 bases between them. CDR3 in amino acids: CASRPPGGPRVYGYTF. CDR3 bases: TGTGCCAGTAGACCCCCTGGAGGTCCAAGGGTCTATGGCTACACCTTC.

V is TRBV5-1 and J is TRBJ2-3, with 8 bases matching TRBD2. The trim removed 4 bases at V and 0 bases at J, leaving 10 bases unmatched. Germline V gives CDR1 SGHRS, CDR2 YFSETQ. The CDR3 contains 17 residues. The CDR3 sequence: CASSRGGPVPSTDTQYF. In DNA form, the CDR3 reads TGCGCCAGCAGCCGCGGGGGGCCCGTACCTAGCACAGATACGCAGTATTTT.

The chain employs TRBV15 and TRBJ1-5; D remains ambiguous. V was clipped by 0 bases and J by 3 bases, with 3 bases between them. Germline loops: CDR1 LNHNV, CDR2 YYDKDF (reference sequence). The CDR3 covers 13 residues. CDR3 DNA sequence: TGTGCCACCAGCAGAGAGGCCAATCAGCCCCAGCATTTT. As protein: CATSREANQPQHF.

The genes are TRBV7-3 and TRBJ2-3; 10 positions match TRBD2. This CDR3 has 17 residues. V dropped 5 bases and J dropped 5; count of bases not matched to a gene: 13. CDR1 and CDR2 (germline): SGHTA, FQGTGA. CDR3 coding DNA: TGTGCCAGCAGCAAGAGGGCTAGCGGGAGTAGTGGAGATACGCAGTATTTT. This codes for CASSKRASGSSGDTQYF.

The CDR3 is CSVARTIYNEQFF. DNA of the CDR3: TGCAGCGTTGCGAGGACAATTTACAATGAGCAGTTCTTC. The rearrangement joins TRBV29-1 to TRBJ2-1; D possibly corresponds to TRBD1 (5 bases). The CDR3 totals 13 residues. The germline V gene has CDR1 SQVTM and CDR2 ANQGSEA. V gave up 4 bases and J gave up 4 bases, with 11 bases separating them.